The clone carrying this T cell receptor beta chain was counted at least ten times. Its antigen is not identified. There were only healthy Caucasians among the donors. This entry comes from a study of identical twins. Notes on the study in general: Modelling underestimated the level of out-of-frame TCR alpha sharing observed in monozygotic twins.

Using its own MiXCR run on the 5' RACE reads, TCRdb lists one record per CDR3 protein. The sample has 260,000 or so distinct CDR3 sequences, 7.5% seen once. The data were also submitted as part of a second study, on yellow fever vaccine responses in identical twins. That study reports: Reportedly, the response of twins' T cells to the vaccine seemed partly convergent, partly personalized.

The sequence came from a woman between 18 and 30 years old in good health. The sequencing input was CD8+ T cells sorted from blood.

CDR3 bases: TGTGCCAGCAGCCCGAGGGTGAACACTGAAGCTTTCTTT. As protein: CASSPRVNTEAFF. The J gene is TRBJ1-1, the V gene TRBV6-1; no definite D call. V was cut by 6 bases and J by 0 bases, with 8 bases left in between. Germline assignment: CDR1 MNHNS and CDR2 SASEGT. The CDR3 runs to 13 residues.